The rows below give T cell receptor beta chains drawn from one sample of a study of T cells in Graves' hyperthyroidism and ophthalmopathy. TCRdb re-derived calls from the multiplex PCR reads in MiXCR, one entry per CDR3 protein. The top ten hold less than 9% of the sample, which has 660,000 or so distinct CDR3 sequences, 45% seen once. Sequenced input: peripheral blood or thyroid tissue (not recorded which). Every receptor here comes from an adult man with Graves' disease, either hyperthyroidism or ophthalmopathy (not recorded which). CDR3s include the opening cysteine and the closing phenylalanine or tryptophan. Each record gives: J gene, D gene, V gene, clone size, CDR3 protein, CDR3 DNA. D genes are given only for firm matches. Only some rows state a clone size, as once, few, many or a class for expanded clones.

J: TRBJ2-7; D: -; V: TRBV7-9; size: once; CDR3: CASSFDRFYEEYF; DNA: TGTGCCAGCAGCTTCGACAGATTCTACGAGGAGTACTTC
J: TRBJ2-5; D: -; V: TRBV10-1; size: -; CDR3: CASSASRGRETQYF; DNA: TGCGCCAGCAGTGCCTCACGGGGGCGAGAGACCCAGTACTTC
J: TRBJ1-1; D: -; V: TRBV6-4; size: once; CDR3: CASSDLGVNTEAFF; DNA: TGTGCCAGCAGTGACCTGGGGGTTAACACTGAAGCTTTCTTT
J: TRBJ2-7; D: TRBD2; V: TRBV7-9; size: many; CDR3: CASSVGLAGPYEQYF; DNA: TGTGCCAGCAGCGTGGGACTAGCGGGACCCTACGAGCAGTACTTC
J: TRBJ1-5; D: -; V: TRBV10-3; size: once; CDR3: CAISESDPGGDQPQHF; DNA: TGTGCCATCAGTGAGTCGGATCCGGGGGGAGATCAGCCCCAGCATTTT
J: TRBJ1-5; D: -; V: TRBV20-1; size: -; CDR3: CSASMGHPPRHQPQHF; DNA: TGCAGTGCTAGTATGGGACACCCTCCGAGGCATCAGCCCCAGCATTTT
J: TRBJ2-2; D: TRBD1; V: TRBV20-1; size: -; CDR3: CSAKTGITGELFF; DNA: TGCAGTGCTAAGACAGGGATCACCGGGGAGCTGTTTTTT
J: TRBJ2-7; D: TRBD2; V: TRBV7-9; size: many; CDR3: CASSLELAGDEQYF; DNA: TGTGCCAGCAGCTTAGAACTAGCGGGAGACGAGCAGTACTTC
J: TRBJ2-6; D: -; V: TRBV7-9; size: many; CDR3: CASSRDANVLTF; DNA: TGTGCCAGCTCTAGGGACGCTAACGTCCTGACTTTC
J: TRBJ2-2; D: -; V: TRBV12-3/TRBV12-4; size: -; CDR3: CASSNTSNTGELFF; DNA: TGTGCCAGCAGTAATACTTCGAACACCGGGGAGCTGTTTTTT
J: TRBJ1-1; D: -; V: TRBV5-1; size: -; CDR3: CASSSGGAGDTEAFF; DNA: TGCGCCAGCAGCTCCGGGGGCGCAGGAGACACTGAAGCTTTCTTT
J: TRBJ1-1; D: -; V: TRBV7-3; size: many; CDR3: CASSLTRETEAFF; DNA: TGTGCCAGCAGCTTAACTCGAGAGACTGAAGCTTTCTTT
J: TRBJ1-2; D: -; V: TRBV2; size: few; CDR3: CASSPRGANLRYGYTF; DNA: TGTGCCAGCAGTCCTCGGGGGGCTAACTTGAGATATGGCTACACCTTC
J: TRBJ2-7; D: TRBD1; V: TRBV29-1; size: many; CDR3: CSVVWTGGLYEQYF; DNA: TGCAGCGTTGTGTGGACAGGGGGCTTATACGAGCAGTACTTC
J: TRBJ2-5; D: -; V: TRBV10-3; size: once; CDR3: CAISNQGETQYF; DNA: TGTGCCATCAGTAACCAGGGGGAGACCCAGTACTTC
J: TRBJ2-3; D: -; V: TRBV10-1; size: -; CDR3: CASSESGNTDTQYF; DNA: TGCGCCAGCAGTGAGTCGGGAAACACAGATACGCAGTATTTT
J: TRBJ1-1; D: -; V: TRBV7-8; size: many; CDR3: CASSFTGIDTEAFF; DNA: TGTGCCAGCAGCTTTACAGGGATCGACACTGAAGCTTTCTTT
J: TRBJ1-2; D: -; V: TRBV2; size: many; CDR3: CASSGSLSDYGYTF; DNA: TGTGCCAGCAGTGGGTCTCTTTCCGACTATGGCTACACCTTC
J: TRBJ1-2; D: -; V: TRBV7-9; size: -; CDR3: CASSSPGDNYGYTF; DNA: TGTGCCAGCAGCTCACCGGGAGACAACTACGGCTACACCTTC
J: TRBJ2-5; D: TRBD2; V: TRBV24-1; size: -; CDR3: CATSDLGSGGQETQYF; DNA: TGTGCCACCAGTGATCTCGGATCCGGGGGGCAAGAGACCCAGTACTTC
J: TRBJ1-1; D: TRBD1; V: TRBV7-2; size: -; CDR3: CASSQAGTGTFGAFF; DNA: TGCGCCAGCAGCCAAGCCGGGACAGGGACCTTTGGGGCTTTCTTT
J: TRBJ1-3; D: -; V: TRBV6-5; size: few; CDR3: CASLLGNTIYF; DNA: TGTGCCAGCCTGCTTGGAAACACCATATATTTT
J: TRBJ1-5; D: -; V: TRBV12-3/TRBV12-4; size: few; CDR3: CASSLAGRSLQPQHF; DNA: TGTGCCAGCAGTTTGGCAGGGAGGTCCCTTCAGCCCCAGCATTTT
J: TRBJ2-5; D: -; V: TRBV12-3/TRBV12-4; size: -; CDR3: CASRPSGRRGETQYF; DNA: TGTGCCAGCAGGCCCTCCGGGCGTAGGGGAGAGACCCAGTACTTC
J: TRBJ1-6; D: -; V: TRBV20-1; size: -; CDR3: CSARDSQGNPYNSPLHF; DNA: TGCAGTGCTAGAGATTCTCAGGGAAACCCCTATAATTCACCCCTCCACTTT
J: TRBJ2-5; D: -; V: TRBV7-2; size: -; CDR3: CASRPPLGEKTQYF; DNA: TGTGCCAGCCGCCCCCCCTTGGGGGAAAAGACCCAGTACTTC
J: TRBJ2-5; D: -; V: TRBV20-1; size: -; CDR3: CSARKDAGWETQYF; DNA: TGCAGTGCTAGAAAAGACGCGGGGTGGGAGACCCAGTACTTC
J: TRBJ1-5; D: -; V: TRBV19; size: -; CDR3: CASSIQGGGEPQHF; DNA: TGTGCCAGCAGTATACAGGGAGGTGGTGAGCCCCAGCATTTT
J: TRBJ2-5; D: -; V: TRBV2; size: -; CDR3: CASSADKGYQPQYF; DNA: TGTGCCAGCAGTGCCGACAAGGGGTATCAGCCCCAGTACTTC
J: TRBJ1-5; D: TRBD1; V: TRBV7-2; size: -; CDR3: CASSQEGTGHRPQHF; DNA: TGTGCCAGCAGCCAAGAAGGGACAGGGCACCGGCCCCAGCATTTT
J: TRBJ1-6; D: -; V: TRBV7-2; size: once; CDR3: CASSADGSRSPLHF; DNA: TGTGCCAGCAGCGCGGACGGGAGTAGGTCACCCCTCCACTTT
J: TRBJ2-7; D: TRBD2; V: TRBV20-1; size: -; CDR3: CSATHLLAGVVGEQYF; DNA: TGCAGTGCCACCCACCTGCTAGCGGGAGTGGTAGGGGAGCAGTACTTC
J: TRBJ2-2; D: -; V: TRBV15; size: once; CDR3: CATRQGGTGELFF; DNA: TGTGCCACCAGACAGGGAGGCACCGGGGAGCTGTTTTTT
J: TRBJ1-4; D: TRBD1; V: TRBV5-1; size: -; CDR3: CASSLAGGQEKLFF; DNA: TGCGCCAGCAGCTTGGCAGGGGGCCAGGAAAAACTGTTTTTT
J: TRBJ1-4; D: -; V: TRBV29-1; size: -; CDR3: CSTTKGRNTEKLFF; DNA: TGCAGCACTACTAAGGGGAGGAACACTGAAAAACTGTTTTTT
J: TRBJ2-5; D: -; V: TRBV7-9; size: -; CDR3: CASSIVGEETQYF; DNA: TGTGCCAGCAGTATAGTGGGGGAAGAGACCCAGTACTTC
J: TRBJ2-7; D: -; V: TRBV5-1; size: many; CDR3: CASSMEQGTSEQYF; DNA: TGCGCCAGCAGCATGGAACAGGGGACTAGCGAGCAGTACTTC
J: TRBJ1-5; D: -; V: TRBV12-3/TRBV12-4; size: -; CDR3: CASSFTQGGNQPQHF; DNA: TGTGCCAGCAGTTTTACTCAGGGAGGGAATCAGCCCCAGCATTTT
J: TRBJ1-3; D: -; V: TRBV7-9; size: many; CDR3: CASSSGPSSGNTIYF; DNA: TGTGCCAGCAGCTCAGGACCCAGCTCTGGAAACACCATATATTTT
J: TRBJ1-2; D: TRBD1; V: TRBV7-6; size: -; CDR3: CASSRTTAGQGAGYTF; DNA: TGTGCCAGCAGCCGAACTACCGCCGGACAGGGGGCCGGCTACACCTTC
J: TRBJ2-2; D: -; V: TRBV2; size: -; CDR3: CASSAGSGELFF; DNA: TGTGCCAGCAGTGCGGGGTCCGGGGAGCTGTTTTTT
J: TRBJ1-3; D: -; V: TRBV7-9; size: -; CDR3: CASSFDGSSGNTIYF; DNA: TGTGCCAGCAGCTTTGACGGTAGCTCTGGAAACACCATATATTTT
J: TRBJ1-6; D: TRBD1; V: TRBV7-8; size: -; CDR3: CASSQVSWGQGNSPLHF; DNA: TGCGCCAGCAGCCAAGTAAGCTGGGGACAGGGGAATTCACCCCTCCACTTT
J: TRBJ1-5; D: -; V: TRBV7-9; size: many; CDR3: CASSLVGLPQHF; DNA: TGTGCCAGCAGCTTAGTAGGGCTGCCCCAGCATTTT
J: TRBJ1-2; D: -; V: TRBV7-2; size: -; CDR3: CASSRTGSANYGYTF; DNA: TGTGCCAGCAGTAGAACAGGGAGTGCTAACTATGGCTACACCTTC
J: TRBJ1-4; D: TRBD1; V: TRBV19; size: few; CDR3: CACGQGAAEKLFF; DNA: TGTGCCTGCGGACAGGGGGCCGCAGAAAAACTGTTTTTT
J: TRBJ1-4; D: -; V: TRBV9; size: many; CDR3: CASSVEPSNEKLFF; DNA: TGTGCCAGCAGCGTAGAGCCAAGCAATGAAAAACTGTTTTTT
J: TRBJ2-7; D: -; V: TRBV7-6; size: many; CDR3: CASSLSQTYEQYF; DNA: TGTGCCAGCAGCTTATCTCAGACCTACGAGCAGTACTTC
J: TRBJ1-5; D: -; V: TRBV7-6; size: many; CDR3: CASSPLGEHSNQPQHF; DNA: TGTGCCAGCAGCCCTCTTGGGGAGCATAGCAATCAGCCCCAGCATTTT
J: TRBJ1-2; D: -; V: TRBV15; size: many; CDR3: CATSKQGGYGYTF; DNA: TGTGCCACCAGTAAACAGGGAGGATATGGCTACACCTTC
J: TRBJ1-1; D: -; V: TRBV7-2; size: many; CDR3: CAGTTTMNTEAFF; DNA: TGTGCCGGAACGACGACAATGAACACTGAAGCTTTCTTT
J: TRBJ1-5; D: TRBD1; V: TRBV2; size: -; CDR3: CAISDRDYRPQHF; DNA: TGTGCCATCTCTGACAGGGACTATCGGCCCCAGCATTTT
J: TRBJ1-5; D: TRBD1; V: TRBV7-9; size: many; CDR3: CASSQGQGLNQPQHF; DNA: TGTGCCAGCAGCCAGGGACAGGGCCTCAATCAGCCCCAGCATTTT